This T cell receptor (beta chain) was profiled in a study of T cells in Graves' hyperthyroidism and ophthalmopathy. Study-level background: Peripheral blood was secured at the point of initial diagnosis, before any treatment.

The CDR3 contains 15 residues. V lost 2 bases and J 4 bases, leaving 12 bases between the germline ends. For Graves' hyperthyroidism to be stable, ophthalmopathy could not progress within 18 months. The hyperthyroidism was newly diagnosed and had lasted under 2 months; the patients were aged 18 to 65. Amplified TCR beta CDR3 regions came from RNA transcripts. With the HTBI primer set, the TCR CDR3 went through a first round of RT-PCR. Using its own MiXCR run on the multiplex PCR reads, TCRdb lists one record per CDR3 protein. The sample yields a few hundred thousand distinct CDR3 sequences, about 15% seen once. This clonotype was seen at least ten times. Its specificity is unknown. Study results and caveats: Blood held most thyroid clonotypes expanded above 0.001 frequency.

Sequencing used blood. This TCR was recovered from a woman in her 30s with Graves' hyperthyroidism. The V gene is TRBV12-3 or TRBV12-4, the J gene TRBJ1-5; no clear D gene. In DNA form, the CDR3 reads TGTGCCAGCAGTTTAAGAGCCTCGGGAAATCAGCCCCAGCATTTT. Translation: CASSLRASGNQPQHF.